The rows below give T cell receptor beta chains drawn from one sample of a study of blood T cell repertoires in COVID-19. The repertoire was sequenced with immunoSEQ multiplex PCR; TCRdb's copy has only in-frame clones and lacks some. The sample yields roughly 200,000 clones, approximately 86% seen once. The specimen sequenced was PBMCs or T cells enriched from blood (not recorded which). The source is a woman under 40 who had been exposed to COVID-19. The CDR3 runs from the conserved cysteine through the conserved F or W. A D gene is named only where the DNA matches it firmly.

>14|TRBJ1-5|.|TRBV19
CASSIVDGDQPQHF
TGTGCCAGTAGTATAGTTGACGGGGATCAGCCCCAGCATTTT
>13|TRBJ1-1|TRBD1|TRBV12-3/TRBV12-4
CASSFGTVAEAFF
TGTGCCAGCAGTTTTGGGACAGTTGCTGAAGCTTTCTTT
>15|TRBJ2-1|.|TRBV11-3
CASNLAGSSYNEQFF
TGTGCTAGCAACTTGGCGGGAAGCTCCTACAATGAGCAGTTCTTC
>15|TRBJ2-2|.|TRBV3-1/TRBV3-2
CASSQVVSNTGELFF
TGTGCCAGCAGCCAAGTTGTCTCCAACACCGGGGAGCTGTTTTTT
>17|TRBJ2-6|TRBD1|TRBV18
CASSPGQGSPGANVLTF
TGTGCCAGCTCACCGGGACAGGGGTCCCCTGGGGCCAACGTCCTGACTTTC
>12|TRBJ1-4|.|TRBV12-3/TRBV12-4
CASSFGDEKLFF
TGTGCCAGCAGTTTCGGGGATGAAAAACTGTTTTTT
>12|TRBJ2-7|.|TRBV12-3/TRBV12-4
CASSPRPLEQYF
TGTGCCAGCAGTCCGCGGCCCCTGGAGCAGTACTTC
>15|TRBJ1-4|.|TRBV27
CASSSLTVNNEKLFF
TGTGCCAGCAGTTCCCTCACAGTGAACAATGAAAAACTGTTTTTT
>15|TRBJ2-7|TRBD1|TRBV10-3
CAITRDRGLGNEQYF
TGTGCCATCACCCGGGACAGGGGGCTAGGAAACGAGCAGTACTTC
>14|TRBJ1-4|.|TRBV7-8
CASSLPSTNEKLFF
TGTGCCAGCAGCTTACCTTCAACTAATGAAAAACTGTTTTTT
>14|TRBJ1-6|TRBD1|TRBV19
CASSMGQATSPLHF
TGTGCCAGTAGTATGGGACAGGCAACCTCACCCCTCCACTTT
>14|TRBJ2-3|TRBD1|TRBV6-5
CASIQGVVMDTQYF
TGTGCCAGCATACAGGGGGTGGTTATGGATACGCAGTATTTT
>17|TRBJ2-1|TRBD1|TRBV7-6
CASSPLPGQGIYNEQFF
TGTGCCAGCAGCCCGCTCCCGGGACAGGGAATCTACAATGAGCAGTTCTTC
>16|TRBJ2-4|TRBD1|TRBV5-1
CASSPGQWLAKNIQYF
TGCGCCAGCAGCCCGGGACAGTGGCTAGCCAAAAACATTCAGTACTTC
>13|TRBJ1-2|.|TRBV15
CATSRDGSYGYTF
TGTGCCACCAGCAGAGATGGCAGCTATGGCTACACCTTC
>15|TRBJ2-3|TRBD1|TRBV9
CASNPGQGAQDTQYF
TGTGCCAGCAACCCGGGACAGGGAGCTCAAGATACGCAGTATTTT
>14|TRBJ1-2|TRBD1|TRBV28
CAVTGGGVALGYTF
TGTGCCGTGACAGGGGGGGGTGTGGCGCTTGGCTACACCTTC
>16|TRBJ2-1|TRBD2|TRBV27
CASSLSASGAYNEQFF
TGTGCCAGCAGTTTAAGCGCTAGCGGGGCCTACAATGAGCAGTTCTTC
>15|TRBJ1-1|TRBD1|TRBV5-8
CASSLSLAGGSEAFF
TGTGCCAGCAGCTTGAGTTTGGCAGGGGGCTCTGAAGCTTTCTTT
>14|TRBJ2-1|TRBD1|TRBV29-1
CSVEAGTAYNEQFF
TGCAGCGTTGAAGCGGGGACAGCCTACAATGAGCAGTTCTTC
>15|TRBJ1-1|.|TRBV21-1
CASSKAGLKNTEAFF
TGTGCCAGCAGCAAAGCGGGACTCAAGAACACTGAAGCTTTCTTT
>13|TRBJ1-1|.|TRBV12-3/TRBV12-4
CASSLGGNTEAFF
TGTGCCAGCAGTTTGGGGGGGAACACTGAAGCTTTCTTT
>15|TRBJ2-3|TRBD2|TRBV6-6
CASTLYGGSTDTQYF
TGTGCCAGCACCCTGTACGGGGGGAGCACAGATACGCAGTATTTT
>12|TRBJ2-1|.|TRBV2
CASSEQGVEQFF
TGTGCCAGCAGTGAACAAGGGGTTGAGCAGTTCTTC
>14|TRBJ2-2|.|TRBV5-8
CASSLGLNTGELFF
TGTGCCAGCAGCTTGGGACTTAACACCGGGGAGCTGTTTTTT
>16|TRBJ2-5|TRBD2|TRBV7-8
CASSLSGTSVQETQYF
TGTGCCAGCAGCCTCTCCGGGACTAGCGTCCAAGAGACCCAGTACTTC